The 8 T cell receptor beta chains reported below all come from one sample, sequenced in a study of blood T cell repertoires in COVID-19. The repertoire was sequenced with immunoSEQ multiplex PCR; TCRdb's copy has only in-frame clones and lacks some. The top ten hold around 0.7% of the sample, which has about 260,000 clones, approximately 91% seen once. Source material: peripheral blood. The receptor source for this set is a human donor in a cohort sampled during active COVID-19.

This clone was observed a handful of times. The chain has TRBV7-9 and TRBJ1-2, with TRBD1 as a possible D gene (6 bases). Looked up from germline, CDR1 is SEHNR and CDR2 is FQNEAQ (reference sequence). V gave up 0 bases and J gave up 4 bases, with 12 bases separating them. CDR3 length: 15 amino acids. The CDR3: CASSLALRGGYGYTF. The CDR3 DNA reads as TGTGCCAGCAGCTTAGCCCTCAGGGGCGGCTATGGCTACACCTTC. The variable domain in full, with the rest retrieved from reference TRBV7-9 and TRBJ1-2, is DTGVSQNPRHKITKRGQNVTFRCDPISEHNRLYWYRQTLGQGPEFLTYFQNEAQLEKSRLLSDRFSAERPKGSFSTLEIQRTEQGDSAMYLCASSLALRGGYGYTFGSGTRLTVV.

V and J are TRBV28 and TRBJ1-3, with a tentative D call TRBD1 (6 bases). The CDR3 length is 14 residues. The germline V and J ends were trimmed by 8 bases and 1 base, with 12 bases remaining between them. Germline V gene lookup returns CDR1 MDHEN and CDR2 SYDVKM. The CDR3 DNA reads TGTGCCAGCTACAGCAGGGGATCTGGAAACACCATATATTTT. Translated, it gives CASYSRGSGNTIYF.

This chain links TRBV4-3 with TRBJ2-1; D remains ambiguous. Looked up from germline, CDR1 is LGHNA and CDR2 is YSLEER. V lost 0 bases and J lost 0, with 9 bases in between. The CDR3 loop spans 16 amino acids. The CDR3 sequence is CASSQDDFSSYNEQFF. In nucleotides, the CDR3 is TGCGCCAGCAGCCAAGACGACTTTAGCTCCTACAATGAGCAGTTCTTC.

CDR3: CASSGPEHGLNTEAFF. The DNA for the CDR3 is TGTGCCAGCAGTGGGCCGGAGCACGGATTGAACACTGAAGCTTTCTTT. The V call is TRBV6-1, the J call TRBJ1-1; D remains unclear. V gave up 4 bases and J gave up 0 bases, with 15 bases separating them. CDR3 length: 16 residues. Per germline, CDR1 MNHNS and CDR2 SASEGT.

This chain joins TRBV7-8 and TRBJ2-2; weak D call: TRBD2 (5 bases). The CDR3 runs to 15 residues. Germline V gene lookup returns CDR1 SGHVS and CDR2 FQNEAQ. The V and J ends lost 2 bases and 0 bases respectively, with 7 bases between them. The CDR3 nucleotides read TGTGCCAGCAGCTTAAGCGGCCCGAACACCGGGGAGCTGTTTTTT. Encoded protein: CASSLSGPNTGELFF.

The V call is TRBV4-1, the J call TRBJ1-3; D uncertain. V was cut by 0 bases and J by 0 bases, with 15 bases left in between. This CDR3 is 18 amino acids long. From germline, CDR1 is MGHRA and CDR2 YSYEKL. This chain's CDR3 is CASSQDLIRRDSGNTIYF. CDR3 in DNA: TGCGCCAGCAGCCAAGATCTAATTAGGAGGGACTCTGGAAACACCATATATTTT.

The chain is built from TRBV18 and TRBJ2-7, with 10 bases identical to TRBD2. The CDR3 contains 18 residues. Germline V gene lookup returns CDR1 KGHSH and CDR2 LQKENI. The trim removed 2 bases at V and 1 base at J, leaving 11 bases unmatched. CDR3: CASSPSLAGEGGSYEQYF. The CDR3 DNA reads as TGTGCCAGCTCACCAAGCCTAGCGGGAGAGGGGGGATCCTACGAGCAGTACTTC.

This clone was seen ten or more times. This sequence joins TRBV28 and TRBJ1-5; 7 bases fit TRBD1. CDR1 and CDR2 (germline): MDHEN, SYDVKM. Losses at the gene ends were 6 bases for V and 6 bases for J; bases not matched to a gene: 2. This CDR3 has 12 amino acids. This chain's CDR3 is CASRQGSQPQHF. In DNA form, the CDR3 reads TGTGCCAGCAGACAGGGGAGTCAGCCCCAGCATTTT.